This TCR beta chain appears in the sequencing data of a study of blood T cell repertoires in COVID-19 (dated by TCRdb to 2019 to 2021). About the study as a whole: Collaborator samples came from the United States, Italy and Spain and covered acute and convalescent phases of COVID-19. The material from the prospective study consisted of cDNA or gDNA derived from T cells, B-cell-depleted T cells, or PBMCs. A de-identified subject ID, COVID-19 status, age in years and sex were almost always included in the sample metadata. The dataset comprised deeply sampled blood TCRbeta repertoires from subjects exposed to, actively infected with, or recovered from COVID-19. The repertoires were made available in a free public database intended to serve as a resource for research on the immune response to SARS-CoV-2. HLA class I and class II types, where available, came from metadata supplied by the sample provider rather than from assay-based typing. The samples were drawn from two sources: the first 160 participants of the ongoing ImmuneRACE study, and some 1,300 subjects contributed by 6 global collaborators. What the research found in general, with its limitations: How much clinical and demographic metadata was included differed by source and by participant, and the metadata was provided uncurated.

CDR1 and CDR2, per the germline V gene (reference sequence), are LNHDA and SQIVND. V is pruned by 5 bases and J by 5 bases, leaving 9 bases of the junction without a gene match. There are 15 amino acids in the CDR3, from cysteine to phenylalanine inclusive. The entry retains the CDR3 DNA only, 45 bases that are in frame from base 1. TCRbeta CDR3 regions were amplified from genomic DNA by means of the immunoSEQ Assay, a bias-controlled multiplex PCR. As for how the authors treated the data: Nucleated cell counts per sample were estimated from amplification of reference gene primers within the assay. Sequence reads were collapsed and filtered to measure the absolute abundance of every unique TCRbeta CDR3 rearrangement. Productive Simpson clonality was computed per sample as the square root of Simpson's diversity index over productive rearrangements. The source is immuneACCESS, and TCRdb retained only in-frame sequences with V and J called. Part of the clones is not carried over; for the studies checked, unresolved V genes explain less than half of this, and the remainder is unexplained. Clonal size and the V and J genes are those of that table, whereas D and trimming came from the DNA. The sample contains some 87,000 clones, roughly four fifths of them found a single time. Jointly, the top ten make up about 20% of the sample.

With respect to this clone: Its antigen target is currently unknown. Per-base quality was not reported, and no clone a single base away is much larger than it.

The collaborating institutions used their own protocols to collect whole blood in K2EDTA tubes. For TCRbeta analysis, collaborators shipped samples as frozen whole blood, isolated PBMCs, or DNA extracted from either of those sample types. This receptor chain uses TRBV19 and TRBJ2-5; 9 of the junction bases match TRBD2. The sequence was collected from a woman older than 75 with active or convalescent COVID-19. The sequenced sample consisted of peripheral blood. The CDR3 protein: CASSPSGESKETQYF. The bases read TGTGCCAGTAGTCCTAGCGGGGAGAGTAAGGAGACCCAGTACTTC.